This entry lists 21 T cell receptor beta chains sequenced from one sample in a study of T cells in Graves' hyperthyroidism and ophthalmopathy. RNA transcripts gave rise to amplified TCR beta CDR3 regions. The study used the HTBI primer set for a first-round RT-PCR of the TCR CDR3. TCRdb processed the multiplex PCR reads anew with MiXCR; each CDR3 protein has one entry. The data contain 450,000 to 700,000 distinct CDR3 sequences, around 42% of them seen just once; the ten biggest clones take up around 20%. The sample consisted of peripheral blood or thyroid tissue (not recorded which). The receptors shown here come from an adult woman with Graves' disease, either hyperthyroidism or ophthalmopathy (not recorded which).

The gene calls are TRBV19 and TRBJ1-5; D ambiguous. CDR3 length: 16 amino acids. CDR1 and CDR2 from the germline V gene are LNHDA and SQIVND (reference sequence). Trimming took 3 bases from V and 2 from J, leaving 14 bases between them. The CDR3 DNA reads TGTGCCAGTAGTATCGGCCCCGTCATTGGCAATCAGCCCCAGCATTTT. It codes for CASSIGPVIGNQPQHF.

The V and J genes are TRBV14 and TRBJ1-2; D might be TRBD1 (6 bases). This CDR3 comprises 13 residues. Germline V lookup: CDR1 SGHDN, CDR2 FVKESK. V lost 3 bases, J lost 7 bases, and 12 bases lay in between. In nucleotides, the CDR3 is TGTGCCAGCAGCCACACAGGGACTTCTGGCTACACCTTC. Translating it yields CASSHTGTSGYTF.

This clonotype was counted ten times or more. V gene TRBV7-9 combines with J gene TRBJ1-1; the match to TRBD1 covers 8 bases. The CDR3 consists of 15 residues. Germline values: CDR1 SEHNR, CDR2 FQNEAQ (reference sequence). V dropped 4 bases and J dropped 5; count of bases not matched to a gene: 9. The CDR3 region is CASSSIRGRRTEAFF. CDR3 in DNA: TGTGCCAGCAGCTCCATCAGGGGGCGTAGAACTGAAGCTTTCTTT.

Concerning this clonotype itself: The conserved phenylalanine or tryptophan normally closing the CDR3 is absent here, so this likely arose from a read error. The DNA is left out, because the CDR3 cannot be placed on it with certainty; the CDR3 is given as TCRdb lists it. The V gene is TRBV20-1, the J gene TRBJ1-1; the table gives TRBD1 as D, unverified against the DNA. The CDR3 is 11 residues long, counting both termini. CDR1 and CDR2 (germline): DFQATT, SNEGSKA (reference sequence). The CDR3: CSAESVGQGIV.

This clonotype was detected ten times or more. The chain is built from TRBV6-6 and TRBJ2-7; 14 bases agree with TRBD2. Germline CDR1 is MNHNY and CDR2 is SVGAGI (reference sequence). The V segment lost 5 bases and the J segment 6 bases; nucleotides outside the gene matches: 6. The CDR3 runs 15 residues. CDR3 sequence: CASSRGLAGAGEQYF. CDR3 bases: TGTGCCAGCAGTCGGGGACTAGCGGGAGCAGGCGAGCAGTACTTC.

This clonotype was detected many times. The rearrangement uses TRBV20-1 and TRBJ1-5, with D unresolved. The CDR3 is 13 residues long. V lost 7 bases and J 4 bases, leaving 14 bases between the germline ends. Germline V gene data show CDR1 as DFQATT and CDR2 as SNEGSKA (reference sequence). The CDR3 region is CSVKVLGNQPQHF. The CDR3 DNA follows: TGCAGTGTTAAAGTGCTGGGAAATCAGCCCCAGCATTTT.

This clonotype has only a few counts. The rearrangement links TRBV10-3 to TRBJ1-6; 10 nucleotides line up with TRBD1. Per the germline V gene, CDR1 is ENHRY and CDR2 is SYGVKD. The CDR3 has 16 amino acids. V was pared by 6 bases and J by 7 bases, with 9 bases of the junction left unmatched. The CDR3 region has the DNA TGTGCCATCAGCGACGGGACAGGGGAAATAAATTCACCCCTCCACTTT. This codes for CAISDGTGEINSPLHF.

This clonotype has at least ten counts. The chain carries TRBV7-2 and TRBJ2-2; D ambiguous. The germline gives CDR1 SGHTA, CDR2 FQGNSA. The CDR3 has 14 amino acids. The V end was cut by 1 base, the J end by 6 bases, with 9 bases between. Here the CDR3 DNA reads TGTGCCAGCAGCTTAGGGATAAAGTCCGGGGAGCTGTTTTTT. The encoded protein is CASSLGIKSGELFF.

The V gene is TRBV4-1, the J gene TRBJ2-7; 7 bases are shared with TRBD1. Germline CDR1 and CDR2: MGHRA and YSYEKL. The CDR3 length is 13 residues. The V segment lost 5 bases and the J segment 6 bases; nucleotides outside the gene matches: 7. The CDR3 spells CASSEGGQFEQYF. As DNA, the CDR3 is TGCGCCAGCAGCGAAGGGGGACAGTTCGAGCAGTACTTC.

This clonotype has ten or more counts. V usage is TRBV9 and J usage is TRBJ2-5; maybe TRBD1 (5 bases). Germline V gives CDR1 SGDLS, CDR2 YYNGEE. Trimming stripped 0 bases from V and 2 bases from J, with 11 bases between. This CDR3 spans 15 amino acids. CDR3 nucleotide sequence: TGTGCCAGCAGCGTAGCTATGACAGCTCAAGAGACCCAGTACTTC. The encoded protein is CASSVAMTAQETQYF.

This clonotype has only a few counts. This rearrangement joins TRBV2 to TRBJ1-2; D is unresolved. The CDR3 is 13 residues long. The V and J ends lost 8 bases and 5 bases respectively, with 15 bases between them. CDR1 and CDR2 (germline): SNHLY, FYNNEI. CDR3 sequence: CASSRGARYGYTF. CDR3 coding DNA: TGTGCCAGCTCGCGGGGAGCACGGTATGGCTACACCTTC.

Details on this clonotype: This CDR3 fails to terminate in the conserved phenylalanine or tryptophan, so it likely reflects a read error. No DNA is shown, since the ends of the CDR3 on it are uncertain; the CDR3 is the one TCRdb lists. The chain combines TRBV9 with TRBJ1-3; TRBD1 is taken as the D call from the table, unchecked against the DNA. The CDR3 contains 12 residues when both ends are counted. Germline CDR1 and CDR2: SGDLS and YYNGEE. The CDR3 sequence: CASSGPRGRANT.

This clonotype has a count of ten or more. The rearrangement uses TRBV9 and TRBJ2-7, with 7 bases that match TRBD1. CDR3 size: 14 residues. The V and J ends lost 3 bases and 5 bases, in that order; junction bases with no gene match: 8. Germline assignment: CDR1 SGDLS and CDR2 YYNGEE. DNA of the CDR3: TGTGCCAGCAGCGCCGGGACAGTCGCTAACGAGCAGTACTTC. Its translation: CASSAGTVANEQYF.

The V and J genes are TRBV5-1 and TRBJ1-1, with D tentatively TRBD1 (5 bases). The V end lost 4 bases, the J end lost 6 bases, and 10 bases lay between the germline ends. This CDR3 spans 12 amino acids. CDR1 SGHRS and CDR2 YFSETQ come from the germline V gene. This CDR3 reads CASSPGSAEAFF. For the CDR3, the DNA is TGCGCCAGCAGCCCAGGGAGCGCTGAAGCTTTCTTT.

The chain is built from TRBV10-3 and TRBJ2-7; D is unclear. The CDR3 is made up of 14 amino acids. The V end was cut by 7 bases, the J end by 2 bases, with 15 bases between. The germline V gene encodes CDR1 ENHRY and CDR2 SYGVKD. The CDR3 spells CAIKKPVFPYEQYF. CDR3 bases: TGTGCCATCAAAAAACCGGTTTTCCCCTACGAGCAGTACTTC.

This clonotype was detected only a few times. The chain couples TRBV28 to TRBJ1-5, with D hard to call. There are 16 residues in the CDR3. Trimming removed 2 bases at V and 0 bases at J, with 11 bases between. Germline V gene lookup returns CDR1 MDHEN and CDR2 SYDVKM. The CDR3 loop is CASSLLVGDSNQPQHF. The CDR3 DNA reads TGTGCCAGCAGTTTACTTGTGGGAGATAGCAATCAGCCCCAGCATTTT.

The CDR3 DNA sequence: TGTGCCACACAGGACAGGGACGAGCAGTACTTC. It is translated as CATQDRDEQYF. This chain links TRBV10-3 with TRBJ2-7, with TRBD1 matching 8 bases. The CDR3 consists of 11 residues. The germline gives CDR1 ENHRY, CDR2 SYGVKD. After removal of 10 bases from V and 5 bases from J, the junction contained 4 bases not matched to a gene.

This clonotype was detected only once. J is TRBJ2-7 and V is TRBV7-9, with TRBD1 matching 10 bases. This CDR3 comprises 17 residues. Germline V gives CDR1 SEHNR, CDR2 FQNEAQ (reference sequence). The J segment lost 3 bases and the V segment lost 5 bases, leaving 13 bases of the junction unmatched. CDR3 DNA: TGTGCCAGCAGCCCAGGGGACAGGGGACTAGATAACTACGAGCAGTACTTC. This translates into CASSPGDRGLDNYEQYF.

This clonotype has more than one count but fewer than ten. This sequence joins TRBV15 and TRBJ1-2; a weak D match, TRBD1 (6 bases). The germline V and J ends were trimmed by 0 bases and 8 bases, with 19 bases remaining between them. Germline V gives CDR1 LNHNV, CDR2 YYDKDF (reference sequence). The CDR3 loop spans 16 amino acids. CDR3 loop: CATSRDIKSTGRGYTF. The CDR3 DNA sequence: TGTGCCACCAGCAGAGATATCAAATCGACAGGCAGGGGCTACACCTTC.

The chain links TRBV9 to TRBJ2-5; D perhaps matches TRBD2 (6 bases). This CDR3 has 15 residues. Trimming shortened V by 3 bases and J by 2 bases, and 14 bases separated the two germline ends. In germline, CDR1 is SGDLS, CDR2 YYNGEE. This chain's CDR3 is CASSASGAWQETQYF. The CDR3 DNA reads TGTGCCAGCAGCGCCTCGGGAGCATGGCAAGAGACCCAGTACTTC.

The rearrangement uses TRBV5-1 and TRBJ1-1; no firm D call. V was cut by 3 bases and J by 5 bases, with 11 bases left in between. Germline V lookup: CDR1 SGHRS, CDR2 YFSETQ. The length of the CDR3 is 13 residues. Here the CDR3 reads CASSSSRETEAFF. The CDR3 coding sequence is TGCGCCAGCAGCTCCAGCCGGGAGACTGAAGCTTTCTTT.